Listed below are T cell receptor beta chains from one sample, sequenced in a study of cytomegalovirus exposure and HLA in healthy donors. Method: immunoSEQ multiplex PCR; TCRdb's copy keeps in-frame clones and lacks some. Of approximately 78,000 clones listed, approximately 84% are singletons. Sample: PBMCs. The receptors shown here come from a woman aged 45-60 years in good health and CMV-seronegative. CDR3s include the opening cysteine and the closing phenylalanine or tryptophan. The order of the fields is D gene, V gene, J gene, CDR3 protein. D genes are given only for firm matches.

TRBD1	TRBV5-5	TRBJ2-2	CASSLRTGGTGELFF
TRBD2	TRBV9	TRBJ2-2	CASSVAILAVPTGELFF
.	TRBV2	TRBJ2-3	CASPLRRPSDTQYF
TRBD2	TRBV7-6	TRBJ2-7	CASSVGTSVDYEQYF
TRBD2	TRBV5-4	TRBJ2-3	CASRPAPAGDTDTQYF
.	TRBV6-1	TRBJ1-2	CASSEETGSGYGYTF
TRBD1	TRBV6-5	.	CASSPQGPHEQYF
.	TRBV4-3	TRBJ1-2	CASSQKGPGDYGYTF
.	TRBV29-1	TRBJ1-1	CSVEFRRRGAFF
TRBD2	TRBV9	TRBJ2-5	CASSPTWAGGPETQYF
.	TRBV27	TRBJ1-5	CASSSRQSFYQPQHF